A selection of T cell receptor beta chains follows, all from one sample in a study of technical replicates of blood from several donors. Clones were sequenced by immunoSEQ multiplex PCR, and TCRdb holds only the in-frame ones, with some missing. This sample carries under 55,000 clones, 95% to 96% of them seen once, and the ten largest clones take about 0.39%. Sequencing input: T cells isolated from PBMCs. The source of these receptors is a human donor in good health. Each CDR3 is given with its conserved first and last residue. D genes are given only for firm matches.

J gene | D gene | V gene | CDR3 DNA | CDR3 protein
TRBJ2-5 | - | TRBV25-1 | TGTGCCAGCAGTGTCGAACCCACTAGCTCACAGACCCAGTACTTC | CASSVEPTSSQTQYF
TRBJ2-7 | - | TRBV27 | TGTGCCAGCAGTTTTAGTCTCGGGACACTATCCTACGAGCAGTACTTC | CASSFSLGTLSYEQYF
TRBJ2-2 | TRBD2 | TRBV5-1 | TGCGCCAGCAGCTTGGCCACGGGCGGGAGGGCCCACGGGGAGCTGTTTTTT | CASSLATGGRAHGELFF
TRBJ1-2 | - | TRBV29-1 | TGCAGCGTTGAGCGGGGGCTTAACTATGGCTACACCTTC | CSVERGLNYGYTF
TRBJ2-7 | - | TRBV28 | TGTGCCAGCAGCCTCCCTAGCGTGTCCTCCTACGAGCAGTACTTC | CASSLPSVSSYEQYF
TRBJ1-2 | TRBD1 | TRBV6-5 | TGTGCCAGCAGTTATGATGGGACAGGGGTCTCTGGCTACACCTTC | CASSYDGTGVSGYTF
TRBJ2-7 | TRBD1 | TRBV27 | TGTGCCAGCAGTTTAAAGGGGGCAAGGAGCTCCTACGAGCAGTACTTC | CASSLKGARSSYEQYF
TRBJ2-5 | - | TRBV6-1 | TGTGCCAGCAGGGGGCCCCAAGAGACCCAGTACTTC | CASRGPQETQYF
TRBJ2-1 | TRBD2 | TRBV10-3 | TGTGCCATCAGAGGACTAGCGGGAGCCGATGAGCAGTTCTTC | CAIRGLAGADEQFF
TRBJ2-7 | - | TRBV6-5 | TGTGCCAGCAGTTCCCTCCCGGGAGAGCAGTACTTC | CASSSLPGEQYF
TRBJ2-2 | - | TRBV5-1 | TGCGCCAGCAGCTTTAATGATTTCGGGACCGGGGAGCTGTTTTTT | CASSFNDFGTGELFF
TRBJ2-7 | TRBD1 | TRBV7-3 | TGTGCCAGCAGCTTGGGACAGGAGGGGGAGCAGTACTTC | CASSLGQEGEQYF